Shown below are 32 T cell receptor beta chains from a single sample sequenced in a study of read filtering for tumor transcriptome and immune sequencing. The library was built from about 400 ng RNA with molecular barcoded adaptors for alpha/delta and beta/gamma chains. TCRdb used MiXCR to reprocess the reads, holding one entry per CDR3 protein. Among roughly 90,000 distinct CDR3 sequences, under 25% were seen once, and the ten largest hold about an eighth. Sequencing was carried out using a population of CD138-negative cells sorted from bone marrow. The origin of the receptors is a donor at least 40 years old with multiple myeloma.

This chain connects TRBV7-9 to TRBJ2-1, with 10 bases matching TRBD2. With 5 bases clipped from V and 2 bases from J, the junction kept 12 bases outside the gene matches. CDR1 is SEHNR, CDR2 FQNEAQ, per germline (reference sequence). This CDR3 comprises 18 residues. CDR3 sequence (DNA): TGTGCCAGCAGCCCGGGCGGACTAGCGGATTTACCCTACAATGAGCAGTTCTTC. Translating gives CASSPGGLADLPYNEQFF. The variable domain in full, with the rest retrieved from reference TRBV7-9 and TRBJ2-1, is DTGVSQNPRHKITKRGQNVTFRCDPISEHNRLYWYRQTLGQGPEFLTYFQNEAQLEKSRLLSDRFSAERPKGSFSTLEIQRTEQGDSAMYLCASSPGGLADLPYNEQFFGPGTRLTVL.

This clonotype is classed as medium-sized. This rearrangement joins TRBV12-3 or TRBV12-4 to TRBJ2-3; 8 bases map to TRBD2. V lost 3 bases and J lost 6; bases outside the gene matches: 5. The CDR3 length is 14 residues. In nucleotides, the CDR3 is TGTGCCAGCAGTTTCTCGGGGGGGAAGGATACGCAGTATTTT. It encodes CASSFSGGKDTQYF.

Of note for this clonotype: A much larger clone lies one base from this, so it may be a read error. The V gene is TRBV20-1, the J gene TRBJ2-7, with no clear D. Trimming took off 0 bases at V and 5 bases at J, with 11 bases between the two ends. The CDR3 extends over 13 amino acids. Germline CDR1 DFQATT, CDR2 SNEGSKA (reference sequence). Here the CDR3 DNA reads TGCAGTGCTAGAGAGGGGATTAGGGACGAGCAGTACTTC. Translating it yields CSAREGIRDEQYF.

This clonotype was seen a handful of times. The chain carries TRBV20-1 and TRBJ1-5; D might be TRBD1 (6 bases). V lost 1 base and J lost 8, with 12 bases in between. Germline loops: CDR1 DFQATT, CDR2 SNEGSKA (reference sequence). The CDR3 contains 13 residues. In DNA, the CDR3 is TGCAGTGCTAGAGTGACAGGAGTTGAGCCCCAGCATTTT. Translating gives CSARVTGVEPQHF.

This clonotype appeared many times. The chain is built from TRBV2 and TRBJ2-2; no clear D. Germline V gene data show CDR1 as SNHLY and CDR2 as FYNNEI. Trimming cost V 3 bases and J 4 bases, with 12 bases left between them. The CDR3 consists of 15 residues. Here the CDR3 DNA reads TGTGCCAGCAGTGAGGAGTTGGTGAGCACCGGGGAGCTGTTTTTT. Its translation is CASSEELVSTGELFF.

The count of this clonotype is one. This could be a read error, since a much larger clone is one nucleotide away. This chain uses TRBV4-1 with TRBJ1-4; maybe TRBD1 (6 bases). CDR3 length: 15 residues. Germline V gives CDR1 MGHRA, CDR2 YSYEKL. Deletions cut 5 bases from V and 7 bases from J, with 17 bases between. CDR3 DNA sequence: TGCGCCAGCAGCTTTCGACAGGCCAGTCTTGAAAAACTGTTTTTT. Its protein is CASSFRQASLEKLFF.

This clonotype was found many times. The genes are TRBV2 and TRBJ2-2; 7 bases are a match to TRBD1. After removal of 7 bases from V and 4 bases from J, the junction contained 6 bases not matched to a gene. The CDR3 totals 14 residues. Germline-derived CDR1 and CDR2 are SNHLY and FYNNEI. CDR3 coding DNA: TGTGCCAGCATTGGGACAGTTGTCACCGGGGAGCTGTTTTTT. Translated: CASIGTVVTGELFF.

This clonotype was observed at least ten times. This chain joins TRBV6-1 and TRBJ1-1, with a possible D match to TRBD1 (5 bases). V lost 8 bases and J lost 3, with 19 bases in between. CDR3 size: 15 residues. From germline, CDR1 is MNHNS and CDR2 SASEGT. CDR3 residues: CASADRPRGDTEAFF. CDR3 in DNA: TGTGCCAGCGCAGATCGCCCCCGGGGGGACACTGAAGCTTTCTTT.

With respect to this clonotype: A much bigger clone sits one base away, suggesting this may be a read error. This CDR3 is missing its conserved last phenylalanine or tryptophan, likely due to a read error. The chain's CDR3 is CATTGVNTEAFS. The CDR3 DNA follows: TGTGCCACCACAGGGGTGAACACTGAAGCTTTCTCT. The V call is TRBV6-6, the J call TRBJ1-1; 7 nucleotides line up with TRBD1. This CDR3 spans 12 amino acids. The ends lost 10 bases at V and 0 bases at J; junction bases unmatched: 2. Germline V lookup: CDR1 MNHNY, CDR2 SVGAGI (reference sequence).

This clonotype was recorded at least ten times. This chain uses TRBV4-1 with TRBJ1-1; the D is unclear. V gave up 3 bases and J gave up 9 bases, with 14 bases separating them. Germline CDR1 reads MGHRA; CDR2 reads YSYEKL. The CDR3 runs 13 residues. As DNA, the CDR3 is TGCGCCAGCAGCCACCGGACGGATAACAAAGCTTTCTTT. The encoded protein is CASSHRTDNKAFF.

This clonotype was recorded a few times. The chain uses TRBV7-8 and TRBJ2-4; possible D gene TRBD2, 6 bases. Germline V gene data show CDR1 as SGHVS and CDR2 as FQNEAQ. Trimming removed 5 bases at V and 0 bases at J, with 23 bases between. This CDR3 is built from 19 residues. The CDR3 DNA sequence: TGTGCCAGCAGCCCCTTCGCACGTGCGGGGTATCTAGCCAAAAACATTCAGTACTTC. Translated: CASSPFARAGYLAKNIQYF.

This clonotype was observed at least ten times. Here the CDR3 reads CASRFGTATEAFF. The CDR3 region has the DNA TGTGCCAGCAGGTTCGGAACGGCCACTGAAGCTTTCTTT. This rearrangement joins TRBV6-5 to TRBJ1-1, with D uncertain. Germline V gives CDR1 MNHEY, CDR2 SVGAGI. V shed 6 bases and J shed 4 bases, with 12 bases lying between them. CDR3 length equals 13 residues.

This clonotype was seen at least ten times. V gene TRBV5-1 combines with J gene TRBJ2-1, with D possibly being TRBD1 (5 bases). This CDR3 comprises 15 residues. Germline loops: CDR1 SGHRS, CDR2 YFSETQ. The V and J ends lost 1 base and 5 bases respectively, with 13 bases between them. CDR3 DNA: TGCGCCAGCAGCTTGTGGCCAGGGATGAACAATGAGCAGTTCTTC. Amino acid sequence: CASSLWPGMNNEQFF.

This clonotype has ten or more counts. The gene calls are TRBV5-1 and TRBJ2-5, with D hard to call. In germline, CDR1 is SGHRS, CDR2 YFSETQ. V lost 2 bases and J 5 bases, leaving 7 bases between the germline ends. The CDR3 runs to 12 residues. The CDR3 loop reads CASSLPGETQYF. The CDR3 DNA sequence: TGCGCCAGCAGCTTACCTGGGGAGACCCAGTACTTC.

This clonotype was found a few times. A much larger clone differs from this one at a single base, so this may be a read error. V usage is TRBV7-9 and J usage is TRBJ1-1; D is perhaps TRBD1 (6 bases). The CDR3 has 15 amino acids. V was trimmed by 5 bases and J by 4 bases, leaving 17 bases between them. CDR1 is SEHNR, CDR2 FQNEAQ, per germline (reference sequence). CDR3 DNA: TGTGCCAGCAGCCCGGGGGGGGGCCGACTCACTGAAGCTTTCTTT. Translating it yields CASSPGGGRLTEAFF.

This clonotype was recorded many times. The chain joins TRBV2 to TRBJ1-1; D is possibly TRBD1 (6 bases). Germline CDR1 SNHLY, CDR2 FYNNEI. Trimming removed 6 bases from V and 10 bases from J, with 18 bases in between. The CDR3 totals 13 residues. The CDR3 protein is CASSNTRGQGAFF. The CDR3 nucleotides are TGTGCCAGCAGCAATACACGGGGGCAGGGAGCTTTCTTT.

This clonotype was recorded many times. This chain connects TRBV28 to TRBJ2-5; D is ambiguous. This CDR3 contains 11 residues. CDR1 is MDHEN, CDR2 SYDVKM, per germline. Trimming shortened V by 6 bases and J by 5 bases, and 7 bases separated the two germline ends. The CDR3 nucleotides read TGTGCCAGCAGGGAATGGGAGACCCAGTACTTC. Translation: CASREWETQYF.

This clonotype was found many times. The V and J genes are TRBV27 and TRBJ2-1; D is perhaps TRBD1 (6 bases). The germline CDR1 and CDR2 sequences are MNHEY and SMNVEV (reference sequence). Trimming left V 5 bases short and J 0 bases short, with 11 bases between. This CDR3 comprises 15 residues. CDR3 sequence: CASSAGTLSYNEQFF. The CDR3 DNA reads TGTGCCAGCAGTGCCGGGACACTCTCCTACAATGAGCAGTTCTTC.

This clonotype appeared a few times. The CDR3 DNA reads as TGTGCCAGCAGGTCAGAATTAGGACAGGAGGAGACCCAGTACTTC. Its protein is CASRSELGQEETQYF. This chain joins TRBV3-1 and TRBJ2-5, with 7 nucleotides matching TRBD1. CDR1 LGHDT and CDR2 YNNKEL come from the germline V gene (reference sequence). The V segment lost 6 bases and the J segment 5 bases; nucleotides outside the gene matches: 12. CDR3 length: 15 residues.

J is TRBJ2-5 and V is TRBV19; maybe TRBD2 (5 bases). The CDR3 contains 14 residues. CDR1 is LNHDA, CDR2 SQIVND, per germline (reference sequence). V was clipped by 6 bases and J by 5 bases, with 16 bases between them. The CDR3 coding sequence is TGTGCCAGTAGGCGAACTAGTGGCGTGGAGACCCAGTACTTC. It is translated as CASRRTSGVETQYF.

This clonotype occurred a few times. The rearrangement joins TRBV10-3 to TRBJ2-1; 10 nucleotides align to TRBD1. The J segment lost 6 bases and the V segment lost 6 bases, leaving 8 bases of the junction unmatched. CDR3 length equals 15 residues. Germline lookup yields CDR1 ENHRY and CDR2 SYGVKD. Written as DNA, the CDR3 is TGTGCCATCAGCCTTGACAGGGGGCGGGTCAATGAGCAGTTCTTC. This encodes CAISLDRGRVNEQFF.

At least ten counts were recorded for this clonotype. This chain joins TRBV5-1 and TRBJ1-4, with D tentatively TRBD1 (5 bases). Deletions cut 4 bases from V and 7 bases from J, with 14 bases between. This CDR3 contains 14 residues. Germline lookup yields CDR1 SGHRS and CDR2 YFSETQ. As DNA, the CDR3 is TGCGCCAGCAGCACAAGGGGCGGAAGTGAAAAACTGTTTTTT. It specifies CASSTRGGSEKLFF.

At least ten counts were recorded for this clonotype. This chain uses TRBV12-3 or TRBV12-4 with TRBJ2-1; D is perhaps TRBD1 (6 bases). V lost 4 bases and J 0 bases, leaving 16 bases between the germline ends. The CDR3 length is 17 residues. CDR3 loop: CASSSSDSPISYNEQFF. CDR3 coding DNA: TGTGCCAGCAGTTCCTCGGACAGTCCAATCTCCTACAATGAGCAGTTCTTC.

The V call is TRBV12-3 or TRBV12-4, the J call TRBJ1-1, with a weak D call TRBD1 (5 bases). Trimming shortened V by 5 bases and J by 1 base, and 14 bases separated the two germline ends. The CDR3 spans 15 residues. CDR3 sequence (DNA): TGTGCCAGCAGTCCGGGGCCGAGTGGGAACACTGAAGCTTTCTTT. This codes for CASSPGPSGNTEAFF.

In its sample, this clonotype was seen many times. This sequence joins TRBV4-1 and TRBJ2-3, with D unclear. CDR1 MGHRA and CDR2 YSYEKL come from the germline V gene. V was clipped by 0 bases and J by 1 base, with 11 bases between them. CDR3 length: 16 amino acids. The CDR3: CASSQEPQAGTDTQYF. The CDR3 region has the DNA TGCGCCAGCAGCCAAGAACCCCAGGCAGGCACAGATACGCAGTATTTT.

The CDR3 sequence is CASSYSLGGEQYF. The CDR3 bases are TGTGCCAGCAGTTACTCGCTTGGGGGAGAGCAGTACTTC. The V gene is TRBV6-6, the J gene TRBJ2-7, with D perhaps given as TRBD1 or TRBD2 (5 bases each). The V end lost 0 bases, the J end lost 7 bases, and 10 bases lay between the germline ends. The CDR3 totals 13 residues. CDR1 is MNHNY and CDR2 is SVGAGI in the germline V gene (reference sequence).

The V gene is TRBV6-1, the J gene TRBJ2-2, with D maybe TRBD1 (5 bases). Looked up from germline, CDR1 is MNHNS and CDR2 is SASEGT. The CDR3 is 15 amino acids. V shed 4 bases and J shed 3 bases, with 12 bases lying between them. CDR3 nucleotides: TGTGCCAGCAGTGTCAAGGGGTGGGACACCGGGGAGCTGTTTTTT. Its protein is CASSVKGWDTGELFF.

This clonotype came up many times. This sequence joins TRBV4-1 and TRBJ2-6, with 8 positions matching TRBD1. The germline CDR1 and CDR2 sequences are MGHRA and YSYEKL. The CDR3 totals 18 residues. V shed 0 bases, J shed 2 bases, and the junction held 6 bases outside the gene matches. The CDR3 spells CASSQESQGAAGANVLTF. CDR3 nucleotide sequence: TGCGCCAGCAGCCAAGAGTCGCAGGGGGCCGCTGGGGCCAACGTCCTGACTTTC.

This chain links TRBV5-1 with TRBJ2-2, with 9 bases lining up with TRBD1. There are 15 residues in the CDR3. Germline CDR1 SGHRS, CDR2 YFSETQ. Unmatched junction bases numbered 4, after V lost 3 bases and J lost 4 bases. The CDR3 nucleotides read TGCGCCAGCAGCTCCGACAGGGGGGTCACCGGGGAGCTGTTTTTT. Its protein is CASSSDRGVTGELFF. The whole variable domain, remainder taken from reference TRBV5-1 and TRBJ2-2, is KAGVTQTPRYLIKTRGQQVTLSCSPISGHRSVSWYQQTPGQGLQFLFEYFSETQRNKGNFPGRFSGRQFSNSRSEMNVSTLELGDSALYLCASSSDRGVTGELFFGEGSRLTVL.

This clonotype was counted many times. The chain couples TRBV3-1 to TRBJ2-7; either TRBD1 or TRBD2 may fit D (5 bases each). CDR3 size: 14 residues. Looked up from germline, CDR1 is LGHDT and CDR2 is YNNKEL (reference sequence). V dropped 5 bases and J dropped 0 bases, with 11 bases sitting between them. The chain's CDR3 is CASSNLGASYEQYF. The CDR3 region has the DNA TGTGCCAGCAGCAATCTCGGGGCCTCCTACGAGCAGTACTTC.

This clonotype was observed many times. The gene calls are TRBV15 and TRBJ2-1; D possibly corresponds to TRBD2 (5 bases). The CDR3 has 15 amino acids. Germline V gives CDR1 LNHNV, CDR2 YYDKDF (reference sequence). Trimming took off 3 bases at V and 0 bases at J, with 9 bases between the two ends. CDR3 protein: CATSSERRSYNEQFF. The CDR3, as DNA: TGTGCCACCAGCAGCGAGCGGCGCTCCTACAATGAGCAGTTCTTC.

This clonotype came up many times. V gene TRBV28 combines with J gene TRBJ1-3; tentatively, D is TRBD1 (6 bases). The CDR3 consists of 15 residues. V dropped 5 bases and J dropped 0 bases, with 11 bases sitting between them. Germline-derived CDR1 and CDR2 are MDHEN and SYDVKM. CDR3 sequence (DNA): TGTGCCAGCAGTCCGGGACATAGCTCTGGAAACACCATATATTTT. This gives the protein CASSPGHSSGNTIYF.